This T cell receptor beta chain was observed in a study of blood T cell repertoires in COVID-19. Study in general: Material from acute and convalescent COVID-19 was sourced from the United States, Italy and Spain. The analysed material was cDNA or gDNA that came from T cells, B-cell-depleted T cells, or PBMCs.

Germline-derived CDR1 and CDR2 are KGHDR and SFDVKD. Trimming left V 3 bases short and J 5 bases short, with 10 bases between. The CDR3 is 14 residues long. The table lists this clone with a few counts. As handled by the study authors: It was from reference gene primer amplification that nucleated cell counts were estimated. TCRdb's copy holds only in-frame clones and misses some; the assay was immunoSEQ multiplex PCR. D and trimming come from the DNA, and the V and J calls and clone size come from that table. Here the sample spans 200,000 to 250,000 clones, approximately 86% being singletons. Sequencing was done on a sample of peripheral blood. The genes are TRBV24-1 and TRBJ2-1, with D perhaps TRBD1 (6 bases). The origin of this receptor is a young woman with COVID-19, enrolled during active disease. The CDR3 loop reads CATSDVTGDNEQFF. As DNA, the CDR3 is TGTGCCACCAGTGATGTGACAGGAGACAATGAGCAGTTCTTC.